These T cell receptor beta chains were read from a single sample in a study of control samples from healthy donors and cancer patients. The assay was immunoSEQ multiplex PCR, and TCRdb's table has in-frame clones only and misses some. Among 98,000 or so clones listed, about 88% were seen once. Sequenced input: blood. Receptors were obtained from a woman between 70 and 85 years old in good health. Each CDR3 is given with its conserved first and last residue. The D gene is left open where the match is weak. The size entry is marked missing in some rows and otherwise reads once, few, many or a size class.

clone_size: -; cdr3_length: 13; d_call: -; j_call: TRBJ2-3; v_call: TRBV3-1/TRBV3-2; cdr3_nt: TGTGCCAGCAGCCAAAGGGGGGGGGATACGCAGTATTTT; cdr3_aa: CASSQRGGDTQYF
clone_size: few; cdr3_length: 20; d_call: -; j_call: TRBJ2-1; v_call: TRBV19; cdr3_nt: TGTGCCAGTAGTATAGAGATAGTGGACCTCCGGCGGAGCTCCTACAATGAGCAGTTCTTC; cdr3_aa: CASSIEIVDLRRSSYNEQFF
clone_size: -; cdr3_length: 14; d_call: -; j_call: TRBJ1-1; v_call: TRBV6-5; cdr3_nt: TGTGCCAGCAGTTACCTAGACAGGATCACTGAAGCTTTCTTT; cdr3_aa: CASSYLDRITEAFF
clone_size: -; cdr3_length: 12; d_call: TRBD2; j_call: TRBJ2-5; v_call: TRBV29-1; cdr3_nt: TGCAGCACGCGGGAGTTTGGGGAGACCCAGTACTTC; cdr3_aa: CSTREFGETQYF
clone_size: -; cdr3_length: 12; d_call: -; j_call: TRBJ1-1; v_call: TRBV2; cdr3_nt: TGTGCCAGCAGTGACTCCATCCTTGAAGCTTTCTTT; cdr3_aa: CASSDSILEAFF
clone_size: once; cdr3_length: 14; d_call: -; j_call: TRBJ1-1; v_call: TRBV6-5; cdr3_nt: TGTGCCAGCAGTTACTTTGGGACAAACACTGAAGCTTTCTTT; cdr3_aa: CASSYFGTNTEAFF
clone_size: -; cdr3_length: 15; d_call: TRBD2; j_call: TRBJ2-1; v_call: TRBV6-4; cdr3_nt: TGTGCCAGCAGTGCACTAGCGGGGTCGTACAATGAGCAGTTCTTC; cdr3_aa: CASSALAGSYNEQFF
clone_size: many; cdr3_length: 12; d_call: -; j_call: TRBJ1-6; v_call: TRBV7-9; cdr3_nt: TGTGCCAGCAGCTTAAATATGTCACCCCTCCACTTT; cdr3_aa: CASSLNMSPLHF
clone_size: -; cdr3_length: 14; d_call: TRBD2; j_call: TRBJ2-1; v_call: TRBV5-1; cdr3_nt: TGCGCCAGCAGCTTGCCGGGAGGGTTGGATGAGCAGTTCTTC; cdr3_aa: CASSLPGGLDEQFF
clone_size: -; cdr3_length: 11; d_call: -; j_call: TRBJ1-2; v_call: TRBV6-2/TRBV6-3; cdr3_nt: TGTGCCAGCAGCCGACAGTATGGCTACACCTTC; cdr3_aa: CASSRQYGYTF
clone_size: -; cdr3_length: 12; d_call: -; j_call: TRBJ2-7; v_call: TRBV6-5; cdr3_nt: TGTGCCAGCAGCACAAGGGGGTACGAGCAGTACTTC; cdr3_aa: CASSTRGYEQYF
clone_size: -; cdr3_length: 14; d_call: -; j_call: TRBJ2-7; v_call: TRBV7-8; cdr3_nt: TGTGCCAGCAGCCGAGGGGACATGACCTACGAGCAGTACTTC; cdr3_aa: CASSRGDMTYEQYF
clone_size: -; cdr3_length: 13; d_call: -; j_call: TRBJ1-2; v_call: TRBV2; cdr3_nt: TGTGCCAGCACCGGAGGGCCCTCTGGTGGCTACACCTTC; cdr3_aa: CASTGGPSGGYTF
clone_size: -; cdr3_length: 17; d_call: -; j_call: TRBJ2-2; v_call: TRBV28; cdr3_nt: TGTGCCAGCAGTTTAAGGCTACCGGTATCAAACACCGGGGAGCTGTTTTTT; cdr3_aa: CASSLRLPVSNTGELFF
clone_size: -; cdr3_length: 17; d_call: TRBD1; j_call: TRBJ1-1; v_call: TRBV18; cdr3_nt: TGTGCCAGCTCACCACCCGGGACAGGGGCCAGGAACACTGAAGCTTTCTTT; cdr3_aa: CASSPPGTGARNTEAFF
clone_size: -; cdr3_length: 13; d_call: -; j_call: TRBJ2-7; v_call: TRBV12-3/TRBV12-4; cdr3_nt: TGTGCCAGCAGAAGAAGAGGGTCCTACGAGCAGTACTTC; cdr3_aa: CASRRRGSYEQYF
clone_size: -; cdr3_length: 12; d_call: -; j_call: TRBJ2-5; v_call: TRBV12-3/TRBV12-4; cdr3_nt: TGTGCCAGCAGGTCGGAGCAAGAGACCCAGTACTTC; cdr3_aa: CASRSEQETQYF
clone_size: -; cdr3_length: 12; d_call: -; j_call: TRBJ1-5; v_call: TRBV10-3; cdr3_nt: TGTGCCATCAAAGCCGATGATCAGCCCCAGCATTTT; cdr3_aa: CAIKADDQPQHF
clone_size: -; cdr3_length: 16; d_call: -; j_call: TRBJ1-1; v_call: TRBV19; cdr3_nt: TGTGCCAGTAGTGCCTCGAATAGGGGGATGAACACTGAAGCTTTCTTT; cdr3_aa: CASSASNRGMNTEAFF
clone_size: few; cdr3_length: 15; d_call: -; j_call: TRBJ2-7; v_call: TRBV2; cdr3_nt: TGTGCCAGCAGTGAGGGGCTAGCCCGCTCCTACGAGCAGTACTTC; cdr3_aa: CASSEGLARSYEQYF
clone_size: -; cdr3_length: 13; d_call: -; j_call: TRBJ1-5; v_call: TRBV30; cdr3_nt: TGTGCCTGGAGTGGGAAAAGCAATCAGCCCCAGCATTTT; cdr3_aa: CAWSGKSNQPQHF
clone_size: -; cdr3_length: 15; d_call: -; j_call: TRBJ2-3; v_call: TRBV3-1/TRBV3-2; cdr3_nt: TGTGCCAGCAGCCAGGGGGGGCTAGCTCCAGATACGCAGTATTTT; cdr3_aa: CASSQGGLAPDTQYF
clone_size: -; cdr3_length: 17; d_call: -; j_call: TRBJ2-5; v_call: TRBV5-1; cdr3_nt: TGCGCCAGCAGCGAAGGGACCAGGGGTTTGTACCAAGAGACCCAGTACTTC; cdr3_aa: CASSEGTRGLYQETQYF
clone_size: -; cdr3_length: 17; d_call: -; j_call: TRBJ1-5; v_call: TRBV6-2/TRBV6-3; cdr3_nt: TGTGCCAGCAGTTACGGTCTGGGCTCTCATAGCAATCAGCCCCAGCATTTT; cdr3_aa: CASSYGLGSHSNQPQHF
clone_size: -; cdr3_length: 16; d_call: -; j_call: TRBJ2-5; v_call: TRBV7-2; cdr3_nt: TGTGCCAGCAGCTTAGGGGTTGGGAGCCTTAAAGAGACCCAGTACTTC; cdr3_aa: CASSLGVGSLKETQYF
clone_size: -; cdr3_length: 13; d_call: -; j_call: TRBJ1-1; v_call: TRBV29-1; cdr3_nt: TGCAGCGTTGGATTACGGGGGGACACTGAAGCTTTCTTT; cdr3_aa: CSVGLRGDTEAFF
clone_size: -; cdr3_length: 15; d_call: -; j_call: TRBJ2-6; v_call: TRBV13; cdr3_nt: TGTGCCAGCAGCTTGAGGGCCTCGGGGGCCAACGTCCTGACTTTC; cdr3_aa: CASSLRASGANVLTF
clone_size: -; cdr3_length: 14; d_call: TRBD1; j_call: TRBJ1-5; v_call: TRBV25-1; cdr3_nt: TGTGCCAGCAGTGAGACAGGGGACAATCAGCCCCAGCATTTT; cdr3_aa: CASSETGDNQPQHF
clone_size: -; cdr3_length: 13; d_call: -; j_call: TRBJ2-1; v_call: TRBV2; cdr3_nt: TGTGCCAGTGAGGAACCAAGGGGGAATGAGCAGTTCTTC; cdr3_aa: CASEEPRGNEQFF
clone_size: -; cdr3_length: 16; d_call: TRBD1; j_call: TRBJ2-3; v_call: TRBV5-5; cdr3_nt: TGTGCCAGCAGCCTCGGGACAGGGCCTAGCACAGATACGCAGTATTTT; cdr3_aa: CASSLGTGPSTDTQYF
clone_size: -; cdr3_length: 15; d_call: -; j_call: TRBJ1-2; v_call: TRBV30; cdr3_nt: TGTGCCTGGAGTGCCTTTTCCGGGGCCGGGAGGGGCTACACCTTC; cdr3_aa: CAWSAFSGAGRGYTF
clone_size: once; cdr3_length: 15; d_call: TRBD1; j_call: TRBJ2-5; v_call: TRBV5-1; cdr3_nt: TGCGCCAGCAGCTTGGATGGGACAGGGTTGGAGACCCAGTACTTC; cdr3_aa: CASSLDGTGLETQYF
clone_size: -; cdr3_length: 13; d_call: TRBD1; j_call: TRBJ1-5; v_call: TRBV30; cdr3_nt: TGTGCCTGGGGGACAGTGCTGGGGCAGCCCCAGCATTTT; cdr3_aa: CAWGTVLGQPQHF
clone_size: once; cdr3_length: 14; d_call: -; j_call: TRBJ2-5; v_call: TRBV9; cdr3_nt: TGTGCCAGCAGCCGAGGGGGGGCGGTGGAGACCCAGTACTTC; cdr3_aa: CASSRGGAVETQYF
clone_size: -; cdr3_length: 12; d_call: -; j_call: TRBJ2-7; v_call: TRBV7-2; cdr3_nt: TGTGCCAGCAGCTTAGTCCTACCCGAGCAGTACTTC; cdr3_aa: CASSLVLPEQYF